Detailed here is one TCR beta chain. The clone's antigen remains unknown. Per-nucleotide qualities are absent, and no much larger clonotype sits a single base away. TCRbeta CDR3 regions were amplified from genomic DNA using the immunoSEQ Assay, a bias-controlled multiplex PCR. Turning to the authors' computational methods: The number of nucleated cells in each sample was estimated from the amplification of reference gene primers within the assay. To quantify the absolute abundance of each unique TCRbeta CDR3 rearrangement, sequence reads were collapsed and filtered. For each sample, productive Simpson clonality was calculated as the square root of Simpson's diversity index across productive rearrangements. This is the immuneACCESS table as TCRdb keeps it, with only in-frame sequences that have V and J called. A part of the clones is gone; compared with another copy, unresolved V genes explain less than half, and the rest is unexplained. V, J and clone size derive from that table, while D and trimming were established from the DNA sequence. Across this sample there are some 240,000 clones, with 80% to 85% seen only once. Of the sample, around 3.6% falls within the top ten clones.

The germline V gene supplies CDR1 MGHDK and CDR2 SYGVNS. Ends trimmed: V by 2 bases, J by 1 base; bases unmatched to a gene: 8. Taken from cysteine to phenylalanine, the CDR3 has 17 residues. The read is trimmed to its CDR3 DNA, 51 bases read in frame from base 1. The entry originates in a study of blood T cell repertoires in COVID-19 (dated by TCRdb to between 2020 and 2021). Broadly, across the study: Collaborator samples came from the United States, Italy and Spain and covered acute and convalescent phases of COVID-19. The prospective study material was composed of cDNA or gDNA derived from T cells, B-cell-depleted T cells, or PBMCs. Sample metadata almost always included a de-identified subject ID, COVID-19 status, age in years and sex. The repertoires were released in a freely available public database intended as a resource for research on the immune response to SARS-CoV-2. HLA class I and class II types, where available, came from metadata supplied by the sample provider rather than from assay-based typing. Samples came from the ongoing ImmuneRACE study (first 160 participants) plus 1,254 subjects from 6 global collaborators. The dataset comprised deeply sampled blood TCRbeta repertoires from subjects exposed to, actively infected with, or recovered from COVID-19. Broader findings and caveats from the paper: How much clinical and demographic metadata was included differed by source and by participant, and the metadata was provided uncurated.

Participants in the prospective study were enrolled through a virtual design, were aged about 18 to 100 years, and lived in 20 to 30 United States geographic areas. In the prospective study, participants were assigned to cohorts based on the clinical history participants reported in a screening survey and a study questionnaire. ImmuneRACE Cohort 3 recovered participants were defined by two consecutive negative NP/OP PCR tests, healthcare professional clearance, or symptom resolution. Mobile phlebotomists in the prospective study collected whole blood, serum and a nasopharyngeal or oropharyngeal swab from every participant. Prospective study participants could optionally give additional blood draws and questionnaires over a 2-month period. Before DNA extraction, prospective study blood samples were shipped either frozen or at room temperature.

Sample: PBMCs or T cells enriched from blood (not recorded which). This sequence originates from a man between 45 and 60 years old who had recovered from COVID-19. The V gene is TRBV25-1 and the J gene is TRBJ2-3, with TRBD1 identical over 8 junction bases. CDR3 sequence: CASSESVGRGRTDTQYF. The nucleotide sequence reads TGTGCCAGCAGTGAAAGCGTAGGCAGGGGGCGCACAGATACGCAGTATTTT.